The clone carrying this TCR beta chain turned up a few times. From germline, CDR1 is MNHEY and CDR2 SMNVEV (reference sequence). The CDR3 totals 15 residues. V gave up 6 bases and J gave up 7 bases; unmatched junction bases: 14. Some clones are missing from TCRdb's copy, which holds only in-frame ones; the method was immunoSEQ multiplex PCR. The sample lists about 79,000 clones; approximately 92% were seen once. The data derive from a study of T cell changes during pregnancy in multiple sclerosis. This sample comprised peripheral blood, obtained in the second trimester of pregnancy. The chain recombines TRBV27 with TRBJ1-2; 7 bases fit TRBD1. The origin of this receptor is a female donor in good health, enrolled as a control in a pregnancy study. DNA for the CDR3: TGTGCCAGCAGACTGCAGGGGGGATTTTCAACTGGCTACACCTTC. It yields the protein CASRLQGGFSTGYTF.